These T cell receptor beta chains were read from a single sample in a study of shared clonotypes between healthy human individuals. Clones were read by immunoSEQ multiplex PCR, and TCRdb kept only the in-frame ones, dropping some. The sample has about 2.3 million clones; under 95% are singletons. What was sequenced was naive CD4+ T cells from PBMCs. These receptors originate from a young man in good health. Some clones in this sample may be carry-over from other donors' samples. CDR3s include the opening cysteine and the closing phenylalanine or tryptophan. The order of the fields is CDR3 protein, CDR3 DNA, clone size, J gene, V gene, D gene. D genes are given only for firm matches. For some rows the clone size is stated as once, few or many, or as a class when expanded; others skip it.

CDR3 protein: CASGQTLWPAYEQYF
CDR3 DNA: TGTGCTAGTGGCCAAACATTGTGGCCGGCCTACGAGCAGTACTTC
clone size: NA
J gene: TRBJ2-7
V gene: TRBV12-5
D gene: NA

CDR3 protein: CASSDAGGPKSSCEQYF
CDR3 DNA: TGTGCCAGCAGTGACGCGGGAGGGCCCAAATCATCGTGCGAACAGTACTTC
clone size: NA
J gene: TRBJ2-7
V gene: TRBV6-4
D gene: TRBD2

CDR3 protein: CASSYTGGEQFF
CDR3 DNA: TGTGCCAGCAGTTACACCGGTGGTGAGCAGTTCTTC
clone size: NA
J gene: TRBJ2-1
V gene: TRBV6-5
D gene: NA

CDR3 protein: CSVGGWGSNTEAFF
CDR3 DNA: TGCAGCGTTGGGGGATGGGGGTCGAACACTGAAGCTTTCTTT
clone size: few
J gene: TRBJ1-1
V gene: TRBV29-1
D gene: NA

CDR3 protein: CASSLAGGIAGELFF
CDR3 DNA: TGTGCCAGCAGCTTAGCCGGGGGGATCGCCGGGGAGCTGTTTTTT
clone size: NA
J gene: TRBJ2-2
V gene: TRBV7-9
D gene: TRBD2

CDR3 protein: CAISERYEQYF
CDR3 DNA: TGTGCCATCAGTGAGCGGTACGAGCAGTACTTC
clone size: NA
J gene: TRBJ2-7
V gene: TRBV10-3
D gene: NA

CDR3 protein: CASSPKTSGASTDTQYF
CDR3 DNA: TGTGCCAGCTCACCAAAAACTAGCGGGGCTAGCACAGATACGCAGTATTTT
clone size: NA
J gene: TRBJ2-3
V gene: TRBV18
D gene: TRBD2

CDR3 protein: CASSQASGGTGNTEAFF
CDR3 DNA: TGTGCCAGCAGCCAAGCGTCGGGAGGGACAGGGAACACTGAAGCTTTCTTT
clone size: NA
J gene: TRBJ1-1
V gene: TRBV4-2
D gene: TRBD1

CDR3 protein: CASSLRQLNQPQHF
CDR3 DNA: TGTGCCAGCAGCTTGCGCCAGCTCAATCAGCCCCAGCATTTT
clone size: NA
J gene: TRBJ1-5
V gene: TRBV7-8
D gene: NA

CDR3 protein: CASSPDRNYGYTF
CDR3 DNA: TGTGCCAGCAGCCCGGACAGAAACTATGGCTACACCTTC
clone size: NA
J gene: TRBJ1-2
V gene: TRBV11-2
D gene: NA

CDR3 protein: CASRTGQGGTYEQYF
CDR3 DNA: TGTGCCAGCAGAACCGGACAGGGAGGCACCTACGAGCAGTACTTC
clone size: NA
J gene: TRBJ2-7
V gene: TRBV6-5
D gene: TRBD1

CDR3 protein: CASSGDRGSSYEQYF
CDR3 DNA: TGTGCCAGCAGTGGTGACAGGGGTAGCTCCTACGAGCAGTACTTC
clone size: NA
J gene: TRBJ2-7
V gene: TRBV6-1
D gene: TRBD1

CDR3 protein: CASSHSFGQGIVEKLFF
CDR3 DNA: TGTGCCAGCAGCCATTCCTTCGGACAGGGGATTGTCGAAAAACTGTTTTTT
clone size: NA
J gene: TRBJ1-4
V gene: TRBV14
D gene: TRBD1

CDR3 protein: CASSFHRDSYGYTF
CDR3 DNA: TGCGCCAGCAGCTTTCACCGGGACAGCTATGGCTACACCTTC
clone size: NA
J gene: TRBJ1-2
V gene: TRBV5-1
D gene: TRBD1

CDR3 protein: CASSPSLPYEQYF
CDR3 DNA: TGCGCCAGCAGCCCAAGCCTACCCTACGAGCAGTACTTC
clone size: NA
J gene: TRBJ2-7
V gene: TRBV5-1
D gene: NA

CDR3 protein: CASSWGGQETQYF
CDR3 DNA: TGTGCCAGCTCCTGGGGGGGTCAAGAGACCCAGTACTTC
clone size: NA
J gene: TRBJ2-5
V gene: TRBV19
D gene: TRBD2

CDR3 protein: CASSPYPGFQETQYF
CDR3 DNA: TGCGCCAGCAGCCCCTACCCGGGGTTTCAAGAGACCCAGTACTTC
clone size: once
J gene: TRBJ2-5
V gene: TRBV5-1
D gene: NA

CDR3 protein: CASSPRPRGNEQFF
CDR3 DNA: TGTGCCAGCAGCCCGCGCCCCCGGGGCAATGAGCAGTTCTTC
clone size: NA
J gene: TRBJ2-1
V gene: TRBV11-2
D gene: NA

CDR3 protein: CASSPRPGPKNYGYTF
CDR3 DNA: TGTGCCAGCAGTCCAAGGCCGGGACCGAAGAACTATGGCTACACCTTC
clone size: NA
J gene: TRBJ1-2
V gene: TRBV28
D gene: NA

CDR3 protein: CASSLGLHRQMNTEAFF
CDR3 DNA: TGTGCCAGCAGCTTGGGTTTACACCGTCAAATGAACACTGAAGCTTTCTTT
clone size: NA
J gene: TRBJ1-1
V gene: TRBV5-6
D gene: NA

CDR3 protein: CASSPMTGGTEAFF
CDR3 DNA: TGTGCCAGCAGCCCAATGACAGGGGGCACTGAAGCTTTCTTT
clone size: once
J gene: TRBJ1-1
V gene: TRBV5-8
D gene: TRBD1

CDR3 protein: CASTHRGPSTGELFF
CDR3 DNA: TGCGCCAGCACCCATCGGGGGCCCAGCACCGGGGAGCTGTTTTTT
clone size: NA
J gene: TRBJ2-2
V gene: TRBV23-1
D gene: NA

CDR3 protein: CASSLFFSQGWETQYF
CDR3 DNA: TGTGCCAGCAGCCTGTTTTTTTCACAGGGGTGGGAGACCCAGTACTTC
clone size: NA
J gene: TRBJ2-5
V gene: TRBV4-2
D gene: TRBD1

CDR3 protein: CASSLDEGAGQPQHF
CDR3 DNA: TGCGCCAGCAGCTTGGATGAGGGGGCTGGACAGCCCCAGCATTTT
clone size: NA
J gene: TRBJ1-5
V gene: TRBV5-1
D gene: TRBD1

CDR3 protein: CASSALDTQYF
CDR3 DNA: TGCGCCAGCAGCGCCTTAGATACGCAGTATTTT
clone size: NA
J gene: TRBJ2-3
V gene: TRBV5-1
D gene: NA

CDR3 protein: CASSKTGTRRDEQYF
CDR3 DNA: TGTGCCAGCAGTAAGACAGGGACCCGTCGGGACGAGCAGTACTTC
clone size: NA
J gene: TRBJ2-7
V gene: TRBV27
D gene: TRBD1

CDR3 protein: CASSLLPGGELFF
CDR3 DNA: TGTGCCAGCAGCTTACTGCCGGGCGGGGAGCTGTTTTTT
clone size: NA
J gene: TRBJ2-2
V gene: TRBV7-3
D gene: NA

CDR3 protein: CASSPAPGLAVDTQYF
CDR3 DNA: TGTGCCAGCAGCCCAGCCCCAGGACTAGCAGTGGATACGCAGTATTTT
clone size: NA
J gene: TRBJ2-3
V gene: TRBV7-3
D gene: TRBD2

CDR3 protein: CASSLDGVIRGETQYF
CDR3 DNA: TGTGCCAGCAGCTTGGACGGTGTAATCCGGGGAGAGACCCAGTACTTC
clone size: NA
J gene: TRBJ2-5
V gene: TRBV7-9
D gene: NA

CDR3 protein: CASSPSSGRTGDTQYF
CDR3 DNA: TGTGCCAGCAGCCCCTCTAGCGGGAGGACCGGAGATACGCAGTATTTT
clone size: NA
J gene: TRBJ2-3
V gene: TRBV7-6
D gene: TRBD2

CDR3 protein: CASSFRGGRSEQYF
CDR3 DNA: TGTGCCAGCAGTTTTCGGGGGGGTCGGTCCGAGCAGTACTTC
clone size: NA
J gene: TRBJ2-7
V gene: TRBV27
D gene: TRBD2

CDR3 protein: CASSPRPRSSETQYF
CDR3 DNA: TGTGCCAGCAGCCCCAGACCCCGGAGCAGCGAGACCCAGTACTTC
clone size: few
J gene: TRBJ2-5
V gene: TRBV7-9
D gene: NA

CDR3 protein: CASNRGREAFF
CDR3 DNA: TGTGCCAGCAACCGGGGCCGCGAAGCTTTCTTT
clone size: NA
J gene: TRBJ1-1
V gene: TRBV28
D gene: NA

CDR3 protein: CASGEAFF
CDR3 DNA: TGTGCCAGCGGAGAGGCTTTCTTT
clone size: few
J gene: TRBJ1-1
V gene: TRBV28
D gene: NA

CDR3 protein: CASTVSSGRHYNEQFF
CDR3 DNA: TGTGCCAGTACAGTTAGTAGCGGGAGACACTACAATGAGCAGTTCTTC
clone size: NA
J gene: TRBJ2-1
V gene: TRBV19
D gene: TRBD2

CDR3 protein: CASSLTTLGQGARTSGKETQYF
CDR3 DNA: TGTGCCAGCAGTTTAACAACCCTCGGTCAGGGGGCCCGGACTAGCGGGAAAGAGACCCAGTACTTC
clone size: NA
J gene: TRBJ2-5
V gene: TRBV27
D gene: TRBD2

CDR3 protein: CASSAEEGGVTEAFF
CDR3 DNA: TGTGCCAGCTCCGCCGAGGAGGGAGGCGTCACTGAAGCTTTCTTT
clone size: NA
J gene: TRBJ1-1
V gene: TRBV18
D gene: NA

CDR3 protein: CASSFSRRDYGYTF
CDR3 DNA: TGTGCCAGCAGTTTCTCCCGAAGGGACTATGGCTACACCTTC
clone size: NA
J gene: TRBJ1-2
V gene: TRBV6-5
D gene: NA